This T cell receptor beta chain was sequenced in a study of blood T cell repertoires in COVID-19. Per the germline V gene, CDR1 is MNHNY and CDR2 is SVGAGI (reference sequence). This CDR3 contains 13 residues. V lost 10 bases and J 5 bases, leaving 17 bases between the germline ends. TCRdb's table, derived via immunoSEQ multiplex PCR, lists solely in-frame clones and lacks some. The table includes about 46,000 clones, roughly 88% detected once. This clonotype was obtained from a human donor with active COVID-19. The donor label of this sample is uncertain. The chain uses TRBV6-6 and TRBJ1-1; a possible D gene is TRBD1 (5 bases). The sample consisted of peripheral blood. CDR3 in amino acids: CAITQGRGTEAFF. CDR3 in DNA: TGTGCCATAACCCAGGGACGGGGGACTGAAGCTTTCTTT.